The TCR beta chain under discussion was sequenced for a study of technical replicates of blood from a few donors. CDR3 length equals 15 residues. Looked up from germline, CDR1 is SGHRS and CDR2 is YFSETQ. The V and J ends lost 7 bases and 1 base, in that order; junction bases with no gene match: 6. Libraries were prepared by immunoSEQ multiplex PCR; TCRdb keeps only in-frame clonotypes and omits some of them. Of about 66,000 clones detected, roughly 97% appear once; the ten largest clones hold roughly 0.26%. Sequenced material: T cells isolated from PBMCs. This clonotype originated in a human donor in good health. The chain recombines TRBV5-1 with TRBJ2-7; TRBD2 agrees at 12 bases. CDR3 nucleotides: TGCGCCAGCGGACTACTAGCGGGAGGTTCCTACGAGCAGTACTTC. Its protein product is CASGLLAGGSYEQYF.